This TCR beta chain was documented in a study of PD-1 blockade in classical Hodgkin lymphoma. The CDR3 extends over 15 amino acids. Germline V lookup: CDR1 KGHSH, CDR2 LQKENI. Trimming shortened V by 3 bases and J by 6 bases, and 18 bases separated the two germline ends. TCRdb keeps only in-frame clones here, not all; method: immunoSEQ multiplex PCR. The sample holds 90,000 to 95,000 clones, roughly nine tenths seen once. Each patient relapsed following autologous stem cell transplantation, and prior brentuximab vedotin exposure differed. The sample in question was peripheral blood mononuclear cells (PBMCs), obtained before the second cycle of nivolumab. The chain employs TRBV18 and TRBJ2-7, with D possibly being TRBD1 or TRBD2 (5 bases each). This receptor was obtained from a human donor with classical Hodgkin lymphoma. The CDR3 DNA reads TGTGCCAGCTCACCGCTTGAGGGGATGGAAGGCGAGCAGTACTTC. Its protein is CASSPLEGMEGEQYF.